This T cell receptor (beta chain) was sequenced during a study of a mutant IDH1 vaccine in newly diagnosed glioma. Regarding the study as a whole: It was 85% to 95% of patients that developed vaccine-induced immune responses. There seemed to be no relation between pseudoprogression and changes in top peripheral T cell clonotypes.

The time point is: week 5, during vaccination. Every vaccination contained 300 ug of the mutant IDH1 20-mer peptide and was paired with topical imiquimod. Each astrocytoma in the donors was new, WHO grade 3 or 4, IDH1-mutant and ATRX-lost. Regarding this clone: Its antigen remains unidentified.

Per the germline V gene, CDR1 is SGHTA and CDR2 is FQGNSA. This CDR3 has 11 residues. V lost 2 bases and J lost 4, with 3 bases in between. Using immunoSEQ multiplex PCR, the repertoire was profiled, and TCRdb retains in-frame clones only, with some absent. The table lists 50,000 or so clones, under 90% of them singletons. This sequence was found in a woman between 50 and 59 years old with glioma. The sample here was PBMCs, taken from a glioma patient whose treatment included an IDH1 peptide vaccine. This sequence joins TRBV7-2 and TRBJ2-7; the D is unclear. CDR3 nucleotide sequence: TGTGCCAGCAGCTTATATTACGAGCAGTACTTC. Its translation: CASSLYYEQYF.